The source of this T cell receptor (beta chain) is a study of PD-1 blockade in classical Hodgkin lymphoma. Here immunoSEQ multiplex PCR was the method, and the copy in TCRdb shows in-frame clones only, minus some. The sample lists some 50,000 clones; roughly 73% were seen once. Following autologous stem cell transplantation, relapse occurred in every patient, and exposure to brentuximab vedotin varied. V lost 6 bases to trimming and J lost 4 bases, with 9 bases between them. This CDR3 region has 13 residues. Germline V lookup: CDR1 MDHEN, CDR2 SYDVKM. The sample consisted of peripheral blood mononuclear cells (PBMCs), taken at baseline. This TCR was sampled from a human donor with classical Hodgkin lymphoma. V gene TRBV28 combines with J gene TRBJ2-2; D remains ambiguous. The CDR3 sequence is CASSAPTTGELFF. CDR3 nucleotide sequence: TGTGCCAGCAGCGCCCCCACCACCGGGGAGCTGTTTTTT.